This T cell receptor (beta chain) was documented in a study of CD8 T cells in Susac syndrome. Roughly 0.45 to 1 ug RNA was reverse transcribed with random hexamers. By means of immunoSEQ multiplex PCR, TCR beta CDR3 spanning 54 Vbeta and 13 Jbeta underwent amplification. TCRdb analysed the immunoSEQ multiplex PCR reads with MiXCR anew, one entry per CDR3 protein. The data hold some 150,000 distinct CDR3 sequences, with approximately 94% observed a single time. Comments on this clonotype: Its antigen remains unknown.

Regarding the study as a whole: The study's TCR sequencing and HLA analysis drew on a certain number of individuals. That number was acknowledged as relatively small.

It was negative isolation that provided the CD8+ and CD4+ T cells, whereas TEMRA cells were enriched by FACS. The CDR3 loop spans 15 amino acids. The V segment lost 7 bases and the J segment 7 bases; nucleotides outside the gene matches: 10. Germline CDR1 MNHEY, CDR2 SMNVEV (reference sequence). This rearrangement joins TRBV27 to TRBJ2-6, with TRBD1 matching over 7 bases. The sequence was collected from a human donor with multiple sclerosis. Material: CD8+ T cells from PBMCs. In DNA form, the CDR3 reads TGTGCCAGCACCGACAGGGCTATCGGCGCCAACGTCCTGACTTTC. This encodes CASTDRAIGANVLTF.